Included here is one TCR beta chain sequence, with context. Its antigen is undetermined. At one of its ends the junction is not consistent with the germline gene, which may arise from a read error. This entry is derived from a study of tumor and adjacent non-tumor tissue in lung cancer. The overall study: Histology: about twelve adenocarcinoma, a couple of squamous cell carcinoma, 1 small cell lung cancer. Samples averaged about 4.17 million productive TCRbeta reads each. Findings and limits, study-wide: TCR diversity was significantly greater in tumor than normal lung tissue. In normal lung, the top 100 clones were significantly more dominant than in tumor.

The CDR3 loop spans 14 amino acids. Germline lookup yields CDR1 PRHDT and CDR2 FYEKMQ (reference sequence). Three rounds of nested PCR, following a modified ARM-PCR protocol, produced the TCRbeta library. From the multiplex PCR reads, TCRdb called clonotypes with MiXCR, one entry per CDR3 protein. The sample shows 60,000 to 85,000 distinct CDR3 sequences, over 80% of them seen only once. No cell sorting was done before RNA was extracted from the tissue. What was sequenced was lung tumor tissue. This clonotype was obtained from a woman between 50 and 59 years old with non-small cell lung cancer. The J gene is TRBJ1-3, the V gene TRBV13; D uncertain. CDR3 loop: CASSLEEGPNIIYF. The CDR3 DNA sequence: TGTGCCAGCAGCTTAGAAGAGGGCCCAAACATCATATATTTT.